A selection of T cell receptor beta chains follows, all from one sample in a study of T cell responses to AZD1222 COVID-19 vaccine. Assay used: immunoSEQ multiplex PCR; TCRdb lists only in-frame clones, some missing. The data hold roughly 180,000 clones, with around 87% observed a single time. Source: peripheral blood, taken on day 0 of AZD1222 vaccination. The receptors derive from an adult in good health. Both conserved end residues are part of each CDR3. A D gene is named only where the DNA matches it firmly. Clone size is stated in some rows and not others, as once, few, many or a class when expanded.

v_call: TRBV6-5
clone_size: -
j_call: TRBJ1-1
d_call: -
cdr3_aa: CASSYRNTEAFF
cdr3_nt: TGTGCCAGCAGTTACAGGAACACTGAAGCTTTCTTT

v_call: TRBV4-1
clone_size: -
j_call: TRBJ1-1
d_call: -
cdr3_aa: CASSPGGRPNTEAFF
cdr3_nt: TGCGCCAGCAGCCCCGGAGGACGGCCGAACACTGAAGCTTTCTTT

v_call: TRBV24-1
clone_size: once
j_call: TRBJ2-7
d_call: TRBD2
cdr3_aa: CATSDPGTSGSYEQYF
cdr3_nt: TGTGCCACCAGTGACCCCGGGACTAGCGGGAGTTACGAGCAGTACTTC

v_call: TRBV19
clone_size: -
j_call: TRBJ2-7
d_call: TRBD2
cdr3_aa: CASSLGAGGSYEQYF
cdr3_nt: TGTGCCAGTAGTTTGGGGGCGGGAGGCTCCTACGAGCAGTACTTC

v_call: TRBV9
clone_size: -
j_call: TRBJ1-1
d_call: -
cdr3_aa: CASSDGDGLNTEAFF
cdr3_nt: TGTGCCAGCAGCGATGGGGACGGCTTGAACACTGAAGCTTTCTTT

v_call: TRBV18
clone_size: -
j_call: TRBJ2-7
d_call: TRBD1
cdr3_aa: CASSRQGIHEQYF
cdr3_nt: TGTGCCAGCTCACGACAGGGAATACACGAGCAGTACTTC

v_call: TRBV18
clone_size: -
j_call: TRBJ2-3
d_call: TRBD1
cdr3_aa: CASSRRQGADTQYF
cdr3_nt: TGTGCCAGCTCTCGGAGACAGGGCGCAGATACGCAGTATTTT

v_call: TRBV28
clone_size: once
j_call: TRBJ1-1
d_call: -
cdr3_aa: CASSQYDGGLGAFF
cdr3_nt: TGTGCCAGCAGCCAGTATGATGGGGGTTTGGGTGCTTTCTTT

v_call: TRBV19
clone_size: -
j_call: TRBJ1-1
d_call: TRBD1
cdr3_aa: CASKARTGGGGTEAFF
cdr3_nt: TGTGCCAGTAAGGCCAGGACAGGGGGCGGAGGCACTGAAGCTTTCTTT

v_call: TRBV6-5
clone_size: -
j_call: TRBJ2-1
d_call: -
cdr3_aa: CASMGGRDNEQFF
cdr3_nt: TGTGCCAGCATGGGCGGTAGGGACAATGAGCAGTTCTTC

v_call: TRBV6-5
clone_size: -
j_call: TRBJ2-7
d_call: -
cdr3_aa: CASSYLRGGRDEQYF
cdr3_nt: TGTGCCAGCAGTTACCTCCGTGGGGGGCGCGACGAGCAGTACTTC

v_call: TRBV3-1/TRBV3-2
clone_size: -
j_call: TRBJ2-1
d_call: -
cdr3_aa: CASSRVGEQFF
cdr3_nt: TGTGCCAGCAGCCGCGTGGGTGAGCAGTTCTTC

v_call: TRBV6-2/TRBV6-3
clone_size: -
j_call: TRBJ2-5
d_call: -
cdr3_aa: CASSPGRVSESETQYF
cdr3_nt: TGTGCCAGCAGTCCCGGCCGTGTAAGCGAATCGGAGACCCAGTACTTC

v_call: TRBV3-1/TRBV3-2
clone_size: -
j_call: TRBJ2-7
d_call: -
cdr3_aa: CASRAAGEQYF
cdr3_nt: TGTGCCAGCAGGGCCGCGGGGGAGCAGTACTTC

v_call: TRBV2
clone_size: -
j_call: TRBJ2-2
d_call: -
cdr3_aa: CASSTELVSTGELFF
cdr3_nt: TGTGCCAGCAGTACAGAACTAGTTTCCACCGGGGAGCTGTTTTTT

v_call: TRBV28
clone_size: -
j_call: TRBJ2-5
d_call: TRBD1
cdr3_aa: CASSLRRGTETQYF
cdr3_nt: TGTGCCAGCAGCCTACGCAGGGGGACGGAGACCCAGTACTTC

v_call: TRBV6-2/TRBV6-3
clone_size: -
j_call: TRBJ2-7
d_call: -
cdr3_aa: CASSYSRIYEQYF
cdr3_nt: TGTGCCAGCAGTTACTCCCGCATCTACGAGCAGTACTTC

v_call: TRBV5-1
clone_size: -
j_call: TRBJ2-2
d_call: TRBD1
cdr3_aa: CASSVRGLDTGELFF
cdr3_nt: TGCGCCAGCAGCGTCAGGGGGCTCGACACCGGGGAGCTGTTTTTT

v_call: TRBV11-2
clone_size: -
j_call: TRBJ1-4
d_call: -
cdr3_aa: CASSYNNLGATNEKLFF
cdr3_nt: TGTGCCAGCAGCTATAATAACCTGGGTGCAACTAATGAAAAACTGTTTTTT

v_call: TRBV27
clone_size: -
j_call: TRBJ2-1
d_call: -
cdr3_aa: CASSFWGNEQFF
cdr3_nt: TGTGCCAGCAGTTTTTGGGGTAATGAGCAGTTCTTC

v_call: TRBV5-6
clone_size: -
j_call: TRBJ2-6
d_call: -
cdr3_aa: CASSLDPPDVLTF
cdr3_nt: TGTGCCAGCAGCCTGGATCCCCCCGACGTCCTGACTTTC

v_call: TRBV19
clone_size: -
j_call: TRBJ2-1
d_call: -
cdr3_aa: CASSIAGKSYNEQFF
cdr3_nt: TGTGCCAGTAGTATAGCGGGAAAATCCTACAATGAGCAGTTCTTC

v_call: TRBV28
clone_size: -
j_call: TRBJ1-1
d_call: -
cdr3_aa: CASSPYGNTEAFF
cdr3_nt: TGTGCCAGCTCACCTTACGGGAACACTGAAGCTTTCTTT

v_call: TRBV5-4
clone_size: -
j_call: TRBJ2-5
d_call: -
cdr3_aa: CASSEPGLRETQYF
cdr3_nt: TGTGCCAGCAGCGAGCCGGGACTTCGGGAGACCCAGTACTTC

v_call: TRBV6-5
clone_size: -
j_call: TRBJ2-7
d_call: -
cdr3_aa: CASSFRVGEKEQYF
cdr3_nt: TGTGCCAGCAGCTTTAGAGTGGGGGAAAAGGAGCAGTACTTC

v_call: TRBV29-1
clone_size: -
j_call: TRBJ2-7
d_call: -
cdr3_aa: CSVATFTRTDEQYF
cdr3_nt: TGCAGCGTTGCAACTTTTACGCGGACTGATGAGCAGTACTTC

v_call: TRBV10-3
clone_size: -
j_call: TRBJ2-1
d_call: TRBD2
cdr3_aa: CAISESTGTSGTGNEQFF
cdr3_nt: TGTGCCATCAGTGAGTCCACAGGGACTAGCGGGACGGGCAATGAGCAGTTCTTC

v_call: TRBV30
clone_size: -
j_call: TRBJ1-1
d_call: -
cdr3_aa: CAWRRAAEAFF
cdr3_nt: TGTGCCTGGAGGAGGGCGGCTGAAGCTTTCTTT

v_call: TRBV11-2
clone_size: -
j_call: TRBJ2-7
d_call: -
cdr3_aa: CASSPERVAYEQYF
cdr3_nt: TGTGCCAGCAGCCCAGAGCGGGTTGCCTACGAGCAGTACTTC

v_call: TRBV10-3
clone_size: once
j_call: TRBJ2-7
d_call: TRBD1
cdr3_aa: CAIRGQGYEQYF
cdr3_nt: TGTGCCATCAGGGGACAGGGCTACGAGCAGTACTTC

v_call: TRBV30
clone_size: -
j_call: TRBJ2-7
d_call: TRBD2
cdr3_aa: CAWSVYGLAGVYEQYF
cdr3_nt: TGTGCCTGGAGTGTATATGGACTAGCGGGAGTCTACGAGCAGTACTTC

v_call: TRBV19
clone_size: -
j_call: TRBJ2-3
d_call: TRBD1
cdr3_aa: CASSIRTGSPDTQYF
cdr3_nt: TGTGCCAGTAGTATCCGGACAGGAAGCCCAGATACGCAGTATTTT

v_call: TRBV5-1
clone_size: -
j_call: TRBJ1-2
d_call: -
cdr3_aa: CASSLARAGRNYGYTF
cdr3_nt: TGCGCCAGCAGCTTGGCCCGGGCAGGGCGGAACTATGGCTACACCTTC

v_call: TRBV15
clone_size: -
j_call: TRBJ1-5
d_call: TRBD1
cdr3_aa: CATTRGIGHQPQHF
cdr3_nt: TGTGCCACCACCAGGGGGATAGGTCATCAGCCCCAGCATTTT

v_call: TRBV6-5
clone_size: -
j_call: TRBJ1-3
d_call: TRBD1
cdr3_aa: CASSYVTGGRRNTIYF
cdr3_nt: TGTGCCAGCAGTTACGTGACAGGGGGCAGGAGAAACACCATATATTTT

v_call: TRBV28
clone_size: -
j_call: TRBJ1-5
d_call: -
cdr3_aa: CASSPGGGRGKPQHF
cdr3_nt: TGTGCCAGCAGCCCCGGGGGGGGTAGGGGGAAGCCCCAGCATTTT

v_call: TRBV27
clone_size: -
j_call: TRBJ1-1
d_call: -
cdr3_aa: CASSLGGLGTEAFF
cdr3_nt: TGTGCCAGCAGTTTAGGGGGATTAGGTACTGAAGCTTTCTTT

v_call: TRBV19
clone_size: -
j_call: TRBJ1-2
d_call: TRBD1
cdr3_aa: CASSLTGLYGYTF
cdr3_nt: TGTGCCAGTAGCCTGACAGGGCTCTATGGCTACACCTTC

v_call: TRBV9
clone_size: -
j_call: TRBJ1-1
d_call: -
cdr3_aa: CASSPDLAMTEAFF
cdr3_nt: TGTGCCAGCAGCCCCGACCTTGCCATGACTGAAGCTTTCTTT

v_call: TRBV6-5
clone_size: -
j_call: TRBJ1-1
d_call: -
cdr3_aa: CASSYATGRGTEAFF
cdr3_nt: TGTGCCAGCAGTTACGCCACAGGGCGAGGGACTGAAGCTTTCTTT

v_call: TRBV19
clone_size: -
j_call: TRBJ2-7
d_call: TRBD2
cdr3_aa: CASSVTSGSLNEQYF
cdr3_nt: TGTGCCAGTAGTGTGACTAGCGGGAGCCTAAACGAGCAGTACTTC

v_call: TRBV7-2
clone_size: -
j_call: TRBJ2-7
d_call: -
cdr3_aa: CASSPMSYEQYF
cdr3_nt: TGTGCCAGCAGCCCGATGTCGTACGAGCAGTACTTC

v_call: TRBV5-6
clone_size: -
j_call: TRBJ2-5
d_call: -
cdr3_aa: CASSFDLIPQETQYF
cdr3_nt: TGTGCCAGCAGCTTTGACCTCATACCTCAAGAGACCCAGTACTTC

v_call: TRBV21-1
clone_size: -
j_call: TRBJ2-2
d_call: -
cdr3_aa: CASSKDGLVTGELFF
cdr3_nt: TGTGCCAGCAGCAAAGACGGTCTAGTCACCGGGGAGCTGTTTTTT

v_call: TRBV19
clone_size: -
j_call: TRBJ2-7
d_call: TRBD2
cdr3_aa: CASRRIGTSGSYEQYF
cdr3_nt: TGTGCCAGTAGACGAATCGGGACTAGCGGCTCCTACGAGCAGTACTTC

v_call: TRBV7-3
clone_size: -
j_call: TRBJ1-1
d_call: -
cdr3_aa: CASAKGDTEAFF
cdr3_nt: TGTGCCAGCGCCAAGGGAGACACTGAAGCTTTCTTT

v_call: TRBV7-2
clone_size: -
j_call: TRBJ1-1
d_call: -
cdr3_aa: CASSTTNRAFF
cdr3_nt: TGTGCCAGCAGCACCACCAACAGGGCTTTCTTT

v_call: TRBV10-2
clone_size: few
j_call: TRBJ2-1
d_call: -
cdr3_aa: CASRALGEPYNEQFF
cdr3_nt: TGCGCCAGCAGGGCCCTTGGGGAACCTTACAATGAGCAGTTCTTC

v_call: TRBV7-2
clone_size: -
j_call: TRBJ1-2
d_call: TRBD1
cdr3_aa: CASSLDRPGQGNYGYTF
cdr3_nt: TGTGCCAGCAGCTTAGACCGTCCGGGACAGGGTAACTATGGCTACACCTTC

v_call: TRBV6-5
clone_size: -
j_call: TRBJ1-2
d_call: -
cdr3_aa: CASRDKDRTNYGYTF
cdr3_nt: TGTGCCAGCAGAGATAAGGACAGAACTAACTATGGCTACACCTTC

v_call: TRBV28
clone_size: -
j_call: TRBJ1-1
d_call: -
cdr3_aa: CASSLQGRVGAFF
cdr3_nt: TGTGCCAGCAGTCTGCAGGGGCGCGTGGGAGCTTTCTTT

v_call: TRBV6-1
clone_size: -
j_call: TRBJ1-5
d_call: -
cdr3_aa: CASSAAGSQEPQHF
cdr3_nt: TGTGCCAGCAGTGCAGCAGGTTCCCAAGAGCCCCAGCATTTT

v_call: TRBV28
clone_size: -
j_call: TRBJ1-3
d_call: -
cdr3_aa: CASSLGGGLGGNTIYF
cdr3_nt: TGTGCCAGCAGTTTAGGGGGGGGACTGGGAGGAAACACCATATATTTT

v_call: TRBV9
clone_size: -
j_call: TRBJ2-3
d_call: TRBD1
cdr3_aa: CASSIRQGKTDTQYF
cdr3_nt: TGTGCCAGCAGCATCCGACAGGGTAAAACAGATACGCAGTATTTT

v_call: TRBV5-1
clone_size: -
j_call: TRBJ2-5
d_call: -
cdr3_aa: CASTWSDFQETQYF
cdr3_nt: TGCGCCAGCACCTGGTCAGATTTTCAAGAGACCCAGTACTTC

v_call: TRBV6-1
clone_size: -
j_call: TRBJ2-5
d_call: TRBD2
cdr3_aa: CASSEAGLSGRIRKETQYF
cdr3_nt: TGTGCCAGCAGTGAAGCAGGGCTTAGCGGGAGGATCAGGAAAGAGACCCAGTACTTC

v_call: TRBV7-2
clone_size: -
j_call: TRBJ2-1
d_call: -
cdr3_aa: CASSPRGGSSSYNEQFF
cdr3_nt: TGTGCCAGCAGCCCGCGAGGGGGATCCAGCTCCTACAATGAGCAGTTCTTC

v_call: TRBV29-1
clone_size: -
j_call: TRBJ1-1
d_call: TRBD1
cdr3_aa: CSVSSGGMNTEAFF
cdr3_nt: TGCAGCGTAAGTTCAGGGGGAATGAACACTGAAGCTTTCTTT

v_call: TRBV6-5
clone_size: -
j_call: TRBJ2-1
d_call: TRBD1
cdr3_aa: CASRTGTGSYNEQFF
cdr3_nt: TGTGCCAGCAGAACCGGGACAGGGTCCTACAATGAGCAGTTCTTC